A selection of T cell receptor beta chains follows, all from one sample in a study of chemoradiotherapy in HPV16-positive cancers. Here immunoSEQ multiplex PCR was the method, and the copy in TCRdb shows in-frame clones only, minus some. The data show several thousand clones, around nine tenths seen once. The specimen was tumor tissue, collected from a patient who underwent chemoradiotherapy. The source of these receptors is a human donor with HPV-associated anogenital cancer. The CDR3 runs from the conserved cysteine through the conserved F or W.

TRBV7-9	TRBJ2-3	CASSPSTAGGLDTQYF
TRBV9	TRBJ2-1	CASSPRVRVPEQFF
TRBV5-1	TRBJ2-7	CASSGDAYEQYF
TRBV5-1	TRBJ2-3	CASSLMYSGGRADTQYF
TRBV6-1	TRBJ2-7	CASSEEATNTYEQYF
TRBV18	TRBJ2-3	CASSPGTGADTQYF
TRBV7-9	TRBJ1-2	CASSSWTGGTNYGYTF
TRBV25-1	TRBJ1-1	CASSESFANTEAFF
TRBV25-1	TRBJ1-1	CASSGSTEAFF
TRBV7-6	TRBJ2-1	CASSFDDTNYNEQFF
TRBV27	TRBJ2-1	CASSLSRGAEQFF
TRBV5-1	TRBJ1-1	CASSATGGGSEAFF
TRBV9	TRBJ2-1	CASSAASGSYNEQFF
TRBV15	TRBJ2-6	CATTSGSLASGANVLTF
TRBV18	TRBJ2-1	CASFPGTGGNEQFF
TRBV6-5	TRBJ1-2	CASTQSPLYGYTF
TRBV4-2	TRBJ1-1	CASSQSPGQNTEAFF
TRBV11-2	TRBJ2-1	CASSTGEYNEQFF
TRBV29-1	TRBJ2-1	CSVAYNEQFF
TRBV4-1	TRBJ2-3	CASSQMTDTQYF
TRBV7-2	TRBJ1-6	CASSADSGYSPLHF
TRBV11-2	TRBJ1-2	CASSLERVGGYTF
TRBV9	TRBJ1-2	CASSPRDSHYGYTF
TRBV30	TRBJ2-3	CAWTGGQGGPDTQYF
TRBV9	TRBJ2-5	CASSVGGAVQETQYF
TRBV27	TRBJ1-6	CASRLGRGNSPLHF
TRBV28	TRBJ1-1	CASSSPGPRGAFF
TRBV7-6	TRBJ1-1	CASSLVAGVNTEAFF
TRBV7-2	TRBJ1-1	CASSLSRGKFAEAFF
TRBV11-3	TRBJ2-1	CASSHGGPNEQFF
TRBV5-6	TRBJ1-2	CASSPGGGLDGYTF
TRBV19	TRBJ1-1	CASSIPAGTEAFF
TRBV5-6	TRBJ2-2	CASSLVRGPGTGELFF
TRBV6-1	TRBJ2-5	CAGRGVGRGGAQYF
TRBV2	TRBJ1-5	CASSGGQYSNQPQHF